The 9 T cell receptor beta chains in this list originate from one sample, sequenced in a study of graft-versus-host responses after intestinal transplantation. This table comes from immunoSEQ multiplex PCR, and its TCRdb copy is limited to in-frame clones, with some not included. The repertoire holds approximately 16,000 clones, with roughly three fifths as singletons. Researchers processed graft tissue to release intraepithelial and lamina propria lymphocytes. The source material was ileum tissue, sampled 524 days after transplant. The receptors were gathered from a human patient who received an intestinal transplant, so some T cells may come from the graft donor.

This clone has only a few counts. The rearrangement joins TRBV29-1 to TRBJ2-1, with 12 nucleotides matching TRBD1. Germline values: CDR1 SQVTM, CDR2 ANQGSEA. After removal of 7 bases from V and 4 bases from J, the junction contained 17 bases not matched to a gene. CDR3 size: 18 residues. Here the CDR3 reads CSAGTGGEKTKLYNEQFF. The CDR3 DNA is TGCAGCGCGGGGACAGGGGGCGAAAAAACGAAACTTTACAATGAGCAGTTCTTC.

This clone appeared a few times. The chain is built from TRBV7-8 and TRBJ2-7; 9 bases agree with TRBD1. The J segment lost 4 bases and the V segment lost 0 bases, leaving 7 bases of the junction unmatched. Germline loops: CDR1 SGHVS, CDR2 FQNEAQ. CDR3 length: 16 residues. Here the CDR3 reads CASSLAGGQGRYEQYF. The CDR3, as DNA: TGTGCCAGCAGCTTAGCTGGGGGACAGGGACGGTACGAGCAGTACTTC.

The chain links TRBV19 to TRBJ1-2; TRBD1 is a possible D gene (6 bases). CDR3 length equals 11 residues. CDR1 LNHDA and CDR2 SQIVND come from the germline V gene (reference sequence). Trimming pared 8 bases from V and 3 bases from J, leaving 7 bases between. The CDR3 region is CASGQYYGYTF. The CDR3 nucleotides are TGTGCCAGTGGACAGTACTATGGCTACACCTTC.

The V call is TRBV2, the J call TRBJ1-1, with 8 bases aligning to TRBD1. With 8 bases clipped from V and 1 base from J, the junction kept 15 bases outside the gene matches. From germline, CDR1 is SNHLY and CDR2 FYNNEI. This CDR3 has 17 residues. CDR3 protein: CASLPGTGIVPNTEAFF. The CDR3 DNA sequence: TGTGCCAGCCTACCCGGGACAGGAATAGTGCCGAACACTGAAGCTTTCTTT.

V and J are TRBV4-3 and TRBJ1-3, with a weak D call TRBD1 (6 bases). V was cut by 0 bases and J by 0 bases, with 12 bases left in between. The CDR3 is 17 residues long. The germline V gene has CDR1 LGHNA and CDR2 YSLEER. Here the CDR3 reads CASSQDGGAYSGNTIYF. The CDR3 coding sequence is TGCGCCAGCAGCCAAGACGGGGGGGCCTACTCTGGAAACACCATATATTTT.

This clone was seen a few times. The chain carries TRBV20-1 and TRBJ1-4; 8 nucleotides line up with TRBD1. The germline CDR1 and CDR2 sequences are DFQATT and SNEGSKA (reference sequence). This CDR3 has 11 residues. The junction had 6 bases not matched to a gene; V was cut back by 4 bases and J by 14 bases. DNA of the CDR3: TGCAGTGCTACCAGGGGGCGAGAGCTGTTTTTT. Translation: CSATRGRELFF.

This clone was detected ten times or more. Here the CDR3 reads CASSTGNGYTF. CDR3 nucleotides: TGTGCCAGCAGTACAGGGAATGGCTACACCTTC. The chain carries TRBV27 and TRBJ1-2, with D maybe TRBD1 (6 bases). Germline V gives CDR1 MNHEY, CDR2 SMNVEV (reference sequence). Trimming shortened V by 5 bases and J by 6 bases, and 7 bases separated the two germline ends. CDR3 length equals 11 residues.

The V call is TRBV5-6, the J call TRBJ2-3, with TRBD1 matching over 9 bases. J was trimmed by 6 bases and V by 3 bases; bases with no gene match: 11. This CDR3 contains 16 residues. Germline CDR1 SGHDT, CDR2 YYEEEE. The CDR3 sequence: CASSWTGTGIRDTQYF. CDR3 nucleotides: TGTGCCAGCAGCTGGACCGGGACAGGGATTAGGGATACGCAGTATTTT.

By share of the sample, this clone is medium-sized. The gene calls are TRBV5-6 and TRBJ1-4, with D unclear. V was cut by 0 bases and J by 6 bases, with 9 bases left in between. Germline assignment: CDR1 SGHDT and CDR2 YYEEEE. This CDR3 is built from 14 residues. CDR3 DNA sequence: TGTGCCAGCAGCTTGGTCTCCGCGGATGAAAAACTGTTTTTT. This codes for CASSLVSADEKLFF.